The rows below give T cell receptor beta chains drawn from one sample of a study of neurological immune-mediated disorders. TCRdb itself ran the 5' RACE reads through MiXCR, one entry per CDR3 protein. The table records 39,000 or so distinct CDR3 sequences, around 5% of them present only once. The source material was CD4+ T cells from blood. These receptors came from a man younger than 35 in good health. Both conserved end residues are part of each CDR3. Each record gives: V gene, D gene, J gene, clone size, CDR3 protein, CDR3 DNA. A D gene is named only where the DNA matches it firmly. Clone size appears in some rows only: once, few, many, or a class for an expanded clone.

V: TRBV5-4
D: NA
J: TRBJ2-4
size: few
CDR3: CASSKTGAGDLAKNIQYF
DNA: TGTGCCAGCAGTAAGACAGGGGCGGGAGATCTAGCCAAAAACATTCAGTACTTC

V: TRBV5-5
D: NA
J: TRBJ2-1
size: many
CDR3: CASSLGLTDNNEQFF
DNA: TGTGCCAGCAGCTTGGGTCTAACAGATAACAATGAGCAGTTCTTC

V: TRBV4-3
D: NA
J: TRBJ2-3
size: many
CDR3: CASSQGLISTDTQYF
DNA: TGCGCCAGCAGCCAAGGACTAATTAGCACAGATACGCAGTATTTT

V: TRBV20-1
D: NA
J: TRBJ2-3
size: many
CDR3: CSARELGLTDTQYF
DNA: TGCAGTGCTAGAGAACTGGGTCTCACAGATACGCAGTATTTT

V: TRBV19
D: TRBD1
J: TRBJ2-2
size: many
CDR3: CASSTPGQKTGELFF
DNA: TGTGCCAGTAGTACCCCGGGACAGAAAACAGGGGAGCTGTTTTTT

V: TRBV7-2
D: NA
J: TRBJ1-2
size: many
CDR3: CASSWYSELYGYTF
DNA: TGTGCCAGCAGCTGGTATTCTGAACTCTATGGCTACACCTTC

V: TRBV7-2
D: TRBD1
J: TRBJ2-5
size: many
CDR3: CASSLELVPTGEETQYF
DNA: TGTGCCAGCAGCTTAGAGTTAGTCCCGACAGGGGAAGAGACCCAGTACTTC

V: TRBV7-2
D: TRBD1
J: TRBJ2-1
size: many
CDR3: CASSFSGTGSYNEQFF
DNA: TGTGCCAGCAGCTTTTCCGGGACAGGGTCTTACAATGAGCAGTTCTTC

V: TRBV10-3
D: NA
J: TRBJ1-4
size: many
CDR3: CAISDGTRDEKLFF
DNA: TGTGCCATCAGTGATGGGACAAGGGATGAAAAACTGTTTTTT

V: TRBV5-1
D: TRBD2
J: TRBJ2-5
size: many
CDR3: CASSPRTSGSGETQYF
DNA: TGCGCCAGCAGCCCACGGACTAGCGGCTCGGGAGAGACCCAGTACTTC

V: TRBV7-2
D: NA
J: TRBJ1-1
size: many
CDR3: CASSLRGEAFF
DNA: TGTGCCAGCAGCTTAAGAGGGGAAGCTTTCTTT

V: TRBV6-5
D: TRBD1
J: TRBJ1-2
size: many
CDR3: CASTESGAQGDGYTF
DNA: TGTGCCAGCACCGAATCCGGGGCTCAGGGGGATGGCTACACCTTC

V: TRBV20-1
D: NA
J: TRBJ1-2
size: many
CDR3: CSANPLSYGYTF
DNA: TGCAGTGCTAACCCCCTCTCCTATGGCTACACCTTC

V: TRBV5-1
D: NA
J: TRBJ1-5
size: many
CDR3: CASSSGVDENQPQHF
DNA: TGCGCCAGCAGCTCGGGCGTGGACGAAAACCAGCCCCAGCATTTT

V: TRBV11-2
D: NA
J: TRBJ2-4
size: many
CDR3: CASSLGNRGGGYIQYF
DNA: TGTGCCAGCAGCTTAGGAAACAGGGGCGGGGGTTACATTCAGTACTTC

V: TRBV20-1
D: NA
J: TRBJ1-2
size: NA
CDR3: CSARVGAGIYGYTF
DNA: TGCAGTGCTAGAGTGGGGGCGGGGATCTATGGCTACACCTTC

V: TRBV5-1
D: NA
J: TRBJ1-1
size: many
CDR3: CASSRARMNTEAFF
DNA: TGCGCCAGCAGCCGGGCTAGGATGAACACTGAAGCTTTCTTT

V: TRBV11-2
D: TRBD2
J: TRBJ2-5
size: many
CDR3: CASSLVSGGSQETQYF
DNA: TGTGCCAGCAGCTTAGTGAGCGGGGGGAGCCAAGAGACCCAGTACTTC

V: TRBV12-3/TRBV12-4
D: NA
J: TRBJ2-7
size: many
CDR3: CASSPTESYEQYF
DNA: TGTGCCAGCAGTCCGACCGAGTCCTACGAGCAGTACTTC

V: TRBV5-1
D: NA
J: TRBJ2-7
size: NA
CDR3: CASRILESEQYF
DNA: TGCGCCAGCAGAATCCTAGAGTCCGAGCAGTACTTC

V: TRBV7-8
D: NA
J: TRBJ1-1
size: few
CDR3: CASRPNAGTRTTEAFF
DNA: TGTGCCAGCAGACCAAATGCCGGGACAAGAACCACTGAAGCTTTCTTT

V: TRBV9
D: TRBD1
J: TRBJ1-4
size: many
CDR3: CASSIGTVNNEKLFF
DNA: TGTGCCAGCAGCATCGGGACAGTCAACAATGAAAAACTGTTTTTT

V: TRBV6-6
D: NA
J: TRBJ2-6
size: many
CDR3: CASSYFGTGANVLTF
DNA: TGTGCCAGCAGTTACTTTGGTACAGGGGCCAACGTCCTGACTTTC

V: TRBV5-6
D: NA
J: TRBJ2-3
size: many
CDR3: CASKIDLTDTQYF
DNA: TGTGCCAGCAAGATCGACCTGACAGATACGCAGTATTTT

V: TRBV10-3
D: TRBD1
J: TRBJ1-5
size: many
CDR3: CAIRGAGTGQPQHF
DNA: TGTGCCATCAGGGGGGCAGGGACAGGTCAGCCCCAGCATTTT

V: TRBV11-2
D: NA
J: TRBJ2-3
size: many
CDR3: CASSFTSPDTQYF
DNA: TGTGCCAGCAGCTTTACTAGCCCAGATACGCAGTATTTT

V: TRBV6-1
D: NA
J: TRBJ1-5
size: many
CDR3: CATRGYDMGNQPQHF
DNA: TGTGCCACCCGGGGGTATGACATGGGCAATCAGCCCCAGCATTTT

V: TRBV5-5
D: NA
J: TRBJ1-2
size: many
CDR3: CASSYGPGLSFGYTF
DNA: TGTGCCAGCAGCTACGGGCCAGGCCTATCCTTCGGCTACACCTTC

V: TRBV2
D: TRBD1
J: TRBJ2-4
size: many
CDR3: CASRTGGKTKNIQYF
DNA: TGTGCCAGCAGGACAGGGGGCAAAACCAAAAACATTCAGTACTTC

V: TRBV4-2
D: NA
J: TRBJ1-2
size: many
CDR3: CASSQKSGLTYGYTF
DNA: TGTGCCAGCAGCCAAAAATCCGGATTAACTTATGGCTACACCTTC

V: TRBV5-5
D: NA
J: TRBJ2-2
size: many
CDR3: CASSFPRGSNTGELFF
DNA: TGTGCCAGCAGCTTCCCCAGGGGATCGAACACCGGGGAGCTGTTTTTT

V: TRBV5-1
D: TRBD2
J: TRBJ2-1
size: many
CDR3: CASSYTTSGGGNEQFF
DNA: TGCGCCAGCAGCTACACGACTAGCGGGGGGGGGAATGAGCAGTTCTTC

V: TRBV12-3/TRBV12-4
D: NA
J: TRBJ2-3
size: many
CDR3: CASSLGWGGTDTQYF
DNA: TGTGCCAGCAGTTTAGGTTGGGGGGGCACAGATACGCAGTATTTT

V: TRBV6-1
D: NA
J: TRBJ2-2
size: many
CDR3: CASSESVGGVGTGELFF
DNA: TGTGCCAGCAGTGAATCGGTAGGAGGGGTTGGCACCGGGGAGCTGTTTTTT

V: TRBV11-1
D: NA
J: TRBJ2-1
size: many
CDR3: CASSFRPYNEQFF
DNA: TGTGCCAGCAGCTTCAGACCTTACAATGAGCAGTTCTTC

V: TRBV12-3/TRBV12-4
D: NA
J: TRBJ1-3
size: many
CDR3: CASSKSDTLANTIYF
DNA: TGTGCCAGCAGTAAGAGCGACACTCTCGCAAACACCATATATTTT

V: TRBV27
D: TRBD2
J: TRBJ2-5
size: many
CDR3: CASSRAGGRKTQYF
DNA: TGTGCCAGCAGTCGGGCGGGGGGGCGGAAGACCCAGTACTTC

V: TRBV5-1
D: NA
J: TRBJ2-5
size: many
CDR3: CASALTEETQYF
DNA: TGCGCCAGCGCCCTAACGGAAGAGACCCAGTACTTC

V: TRBV12-3/TRBV12-4
D: NA
J: TRBJ1-1
size: many
CDR3: CASSQGGTGRHTEAFF
DNA: TGTGCCAGCAGTCAAGGGGGTACGGGACGCCACACTGAAGCTTTCTTT

V: TRBV4-2
D: TRBD1
J: TRBJ1-1
size: few
CDR3: CASSPGQDTEAFF
DNA: TGTGCCAGCAGCCCGGGACAGGACACTGAAGCTTTCTTT

V: TRBV18
D: NA
J: TRBJ1-2
size: many
CDR3: CASSPDGRRGYTF
DNA: TGTGCCAGCTCACCCGACGGCAGGCGAGGCTACACCTTC

V: TRBV27
D: NA
J: TRBJ2-7
size: many
CDR3: CASSFIRLRPYEQYF
DNA: TGTGCCAGCAGTTTCATCCGACTGAGGCCCTACGAGCAGTACTTC

V: TRBV4-2
D: NA
J: TRBJ1-3
size: few
CDR3: CASSQLSSGNTIYF
DNA: TGTGCCAGCAGCCAACTGAGCTCTGGAAACACCATATATTTT

V: TRBV5-1
D: NA
J: TRBJ1-1
size: many
CDR3: CASSLGTHARGDGTEAFF
DNA: TGCGCCAGCAGCTTGGGAACCCACGCCCGGGGGGATGGCACTGAAGCTTTCTTT

V: TRBV7-6
D: NA
J: TRBJ2-3
size: many
CDR3: CASSLQRTDTQYF
DNA: TGTGCCAGCAGCCTGCAACGCACAGATACGCAGTATTTT

V: TRBV7-9
D: NA
J: TRBJ2-2
size: many
CDR3: CASSFDTGELFF
DNA: TGTGCCAGCAGCTTCGACACCGGGGAGCTGTTTTTT

V: TRBV7-9
D: NA
J: TRBJ1-2
size: many
CDR3: CASSLAAISYGYTF
DNA: TGTGCCAGCAGCTTAGCAGCGATAAGCTATGGCTACACCTTC

V: TRBV7-2
D: NA
J: TRBJ2-4
size: many
CDR3: CASRGGPLKNIQYF
DNA: TGTGCCAGCAGGGGGGGACCTCTCAAAAACATTCAGTACTTC

V: TRBV30
D: NA
J: TRBJ1-2
size: many
CDR3: CAWTLGYGYTF
DNA: TGTGCCTGGACGCTAGGGTACGGCTACACCTTC

V: TRBV7-2
D: NA
J: TRBJ1-2
size: many
CDR3: CASSTRISHSGYTF
DNA: TGTGCCAGCAGCACCAGAATTTCGCACAGCGGCTACACCTTC

V: TRBV7-9
D: NA
J: TRBJ2-3
size: many
CDR3: CASVAYGDTQYF
DNA: TGTGCCAGCGTCGCGTACGGGGATACGCAGTATTTT

V: TRBV7-2
D: TRBD1
J: TRBJ1-3
size: many
CDR3: CASSRGTGGNTIYF
DNA: TGTGCCAGCAGCCGAGGGACAGGAGGAAACACCATATATTTT

V: TRBV28
D: NA
J: TRBJ2-5
size: many
CDR3: CASRLDETQYF
DNA: TGTGCCAGCAGACTTGACGAAACCCAGTACTTC

V: TRBV5-1
D: TRBD1
J: TRBJ2-7
size: many
CDR3: CASSSRRTGGSYEQYF
DNA: TGCGCCAGCAGCTCCCGACGGACAGGGGGCTCCTACGAGCAGTACTTC

V: TRBV5-1
D: NA
J: TRBJ1-5
size: many
CDR3: CASSLQGGGNQPQHF
DNA: TGCGCCAGCAGCTTACAGGGCGGTGGCAATCAGCCCCAGCATTTT

V: TRBV7-2
D: NA
J: TRBJ2-3
size: many
CDR3: CASSLSQGRQYF
DNA: TGTGCCAGCAGCTTGTCCCAGGGCCGGCAGTATTTT

V: TRBV5-1
D: NA
J: TRBJ1-4
size: many
CDR3: CASSLTPHKSIRGEKLFF
DNA: TGCGCCAGCAGCTTAACGCCGCATAAATCAATACGGGGTGAAAAACTGTTTTTT

V: TRBV20-1
D: NA
J: TRBJ1-3
size: many
CDR3: CSASGGAFTGNTIYF
DNA: TGCAGTGCTAGTGGTGGAGCTTTCACTGGAAACACCATATATTTT